This T cell receptor (beta chain) derives from a study of cytomegalovirus exposure and HLA in healthy donors. Unrecorded immune exposures were likely, despite nominal health at sampling. Study-wide findings and caveats: It emerged from a later analysis that several of the most significant clusters appeared to be linked to common viral pathogens. Most TCR sequences proved rare, with some public TCRs found in many donors.

This CDR3 region has 16 residues. V was shortened by 3 bases and J by 2 bases, with 14 bases between the two germline ends. CDR1 and CDR2 (germline): LNHDA, SQIVND (reference sequence). PCR was performed using 60 Vbeta and 13 Jbeta primers. In the authors' methods: As a later analysis found, there were 78 million or so unique TCR beta chains, of which around 10 million were shared. The protocol was immunoSEQ multiplex PCR, while the TCRdb copy is restricted to in-frame clones and leaves out a portion. V, J and clone size are those of that table, while D and trimming were read from the DNA. This sample's table reports roughly 57,000 clones. About this clone: No antigen is known for it.

This rearrangement joins TRBV19 to TRBJ2-1; D uncertain. This clonotype was sampled from a woman in her twenties or thirties in good health and CMV-seropositive. Sample: PBMCs. CDR3 coding DNA: TGTGCCAGTAGTATCAATTCAGGTGCCACCTACAATGAGCAGTTCTTC. The encoded protein is CASSINSGATYNEQFF. Full variable domain (outside the CDR3, taken from reference TRBV19 and TRBJ2-1): DGGITQSPKYLFRKEGQNVTLSCEQNLNHDAMYWYRQDPGQGLRLIYYSQIVNDFQKGDIAEGYSVSREKKESFPLTVTSAQKNPTAFYLCASSINSGATYNEQFFGPGTRLTVL.